The 16 T cell receptor beta chains below all came from one sample that was sequenced in a study of blood T cell repertoires in COVID-19. Only in-frame clones appear in the TCRdb table, and some are missing; sequencing was by immunoSEQ multiplex PCR. Of a few hundred thousand clones in the sample, roughly 87% were seen once. Sequenced material: PBMCs or T cells enriched from blood (not recorded which). These receptors originate from a young woman who had recovered from COVID-19.

The rearrangement joins TRBV5-6 to TRBJ2-7, with TRBD1 matching 8 bases. Trimming cost V 4 bases and J 0 bases; bases outside gene matches: 6. The length of the CDR3 is 15 residues. In germline, CDR1 is SGHDT, CDR2 YYEEEE. The chain's CDR3 is CASSRGQESSYEQYF. CDR3 in DNA: TGTGCCAGCAGCAGGGGACAGGAGAGCTCCTACGAGCAGTACTTC.

The chain uses TRBV30 and TRBJ1-5; 9 nucleotides match TRBD1. CDR3 length equals 15 residues. The ends lost 2 bases at V and 7 bases at J; junction bases unmatched: 9. Germline V gene sequence: CDR1 GTSNPN, CDR2 SVGIG (reference sequence). CDR3 sequence reads: CAWSFDGTGNQPQHF. Written as DNA, the CDR3 is TGTGCCTGGAGTTTTGACGGGACAGGGAACCAGCCCCAGCATTTT.

This sequence joins TRBV30 and TRBJ1-3, with D perhaps TRBD1 (6 bases). This CDR3 comprises 15 residues. The ends were cut back, 4 bases at V and 2 bases at J, with 15 bases in the middle. CDR1 and CDR2 from the germline V gene are GTSNPN and SVGIG (reference sequence). The CDR3 DNA sequence: TGTGCCTGGACTGAAGGGGGATCGGCTGGAAACACCATATATTTT. It yields the protein CAWTEGGSAGNTIYF.

V and J are TRBV6-1 and TRBJ1-1; 7 nucleotides agree with TRBD1. Germline trimming cut 3 bases from V and 4 bases from J; bases unmatched to any gene: 5. The CDR3 runs to 14 residues. CDR1 and CDR2 (germline): MNHNS, SASEGT. In nucleotides, the CDR3 is TGTGCCAGCAGTGATCAGTCAGGGGGCACTGAAGCTTTCTTT. This sequence encodes CASSDQSGGTEAFF.

The chain recombines TRBV4-3 with TRBJ1-6, with 9 bases that match TRBD1. The CDR3 runs 16 residues. The V gene end was trimmed by 4 bases and the J gene end by 7 bases; junction bases not matched to a gene: 8. Germline V gives CDR1 LGHNA, CDR2 YSLEER. The CDR3 DNA is TGCGCCAGCAGCCCGTTCCAGACAGGGGGGAATTCACCCCTCCACTTT. This translates into CASSPFQTGGNSPLHF.

This CDR3 is CAWSTPGQRVYNQPQHF. CDR3 DNA: TGTGCCTGGAGTACGCCGGGACAGCGAGTTTACAATCAGCCCCAGCATTTT. V gene TRBV30 combines with J gene TRBJ1-5; 7 nucleotides agree with TRBD1. This CDR3 comprises 17 residues. J gave up 3 bases and V 2 bases, and 13 bases lay outside the gene matches. The V gene's germline CDR1 is GTSNPN and CDR2 SVGIG (reference sequence).

This clone was recorded a few times. V gene TRBV2 combines with J gene TRBJ1-1, with a tentative D call TRBD1 (6 bases). The CDR3 consists of 11 residues. V was pared by 6 bases and J by 11 bases, with 13 bases between. Germline V gene data show CDR1 as SNHLY and CDR2 as FYNNEI. The CDR3 reads CASRDQGFAFF. In DNA, the CDR3 is TGTGCCAGCAGGGATCAGGGGTTCGCTTTCTTT.

The gene calls are TRBV3-1 (or the pseudogene TRBV3-2) and TRBJ2-3; D may be TRBD2 (5 bases). The CDR3 has 16 residues. Trimming removed 4 bases at V and 1 base at J, with 15 bases between. Per the germline V gene, CDR1 is LGHDT and CDR2 is YNNKEL (reference sequence). CDR3 in amino acids: CASSPPLRGGTDTQYF. The DNA for the CDR3 is TGTGCCAGCAGCCCCCCCCTACGGGGAGGCACAGATACGCAGTATTTT.

In this sample, this clone turned up a few times. V is TRBV4-3 and J is TRBJ2-1; 14 nucleotides agree with TRBD2. Germline lookup yields CDR1 LGHNA and CDR2 YSLEER. The CDR3 spans 19 residues. V dropped 4 bases and J dropped 0; count of bases not matched to a gene: 8. CDR3 nucleotides: TGCGCCAGCAGCCGCGCCGGGACTAGCGGGGGCGGCTCCTACAATGAGCAGTTCTTC. Its translation is CASSRAGTSGGGSYNEQFF.

This rearrangement joins TRBV10-1 to TRBJ1-2, with 9 bases identical to TRBD1. This CDR3 has 13 amino acids. The germline V gene encodes CDR1 WNHNN and CDR2 SYGVQD (reference sequence). V was clipped by 3 bases and J by 10 bases; unmatched bases: 6. The CDR3 protein is CASSEPGTGSYTF. CDR3 bases: TGCGCCAGCAGTGAACCCGGGACAGGGTCCTACACCTTC.

The J gene is TRBJ1-5, the V gene TRBV4-1; D ambiguous. This CDR3 has 15 amino acids. Germline-derived CDR1 and CDR2 are MGHRA and YSYEKL. The ends were cut back, 0 bases at V and 2 bases at J, with 8 bases in the middle. The CDR3, as DNA: TGCGCCAGCAGCCAAGAGGCTGCAGGCAATCAGCCCCAGCATTTT. Its translation: CASSQEAAGNQPQHF.

V and J are TRBV11-2 and TRBJ1-5; a weak D match, TRBD1 (6 bases). The V gene's germline CDR1 is SGHAT and CDR2 FQNNGV. CDR3 length: 14 residues. Trimming took off 1 base at V and 5 bases at J, with 9 bases between the two ends. The CDR3 spells CASSLGPGDQPQHF. The CDR3 DNA is TGTGCCAGCAGCTTAGGGCCAGGGGATCAGCCCCAGCATTTT. Variable domain in full (rest from reference TRBV11-2 and TRBJ1-5): EAGVAQSPRYKIIEKRQSVAFWCNPISGHATLYWYQQILGQGPKLLIQFQNNGVVDDSQLPKDRFSAERLKGVDSTLKIQPAKLEDSAVYLCASSLGPGDQPQHFGDGTRLSIL.

The chain employs TRBV10-1 and TRBJ2-1; 8 bases agree with TRBD2. CDR1 is WNHNN and CDR2 is SYGVQD in the germline V gene (reference sequence). The CDR3 is 15 amino acids. V dropped 4 bases and J dropped 4; count of bases not matched to a gene: 6. The CDR3 nucleotides read TGCGCCAGCAGTGGGAGCGGGGGCCCATACAATGAGCAGTTCTTC. It is translated as CASSGSGGPYNEQFF.

The rearrangement links TRBV6-2 or TRBV6-3 to TRBJ2-7, with D possibly matching TRBD1 (5 bases). The germline V gene encodes CDR1 MNHEY and CDR2 SVGEGT. The V and J ends lost 4 bases and 0 bases respectively, with 22 bases between them. This CDR3 is 18 amino acids long. The CDR3 sequence: CASSSLPGKTALSYEQYF. The CDR3 DNA reads as TGTGCCAGCAGTTCTCTCCCTGGTAAGACAGCACTCTCCTACGAGCAGTACTTC.

As DNA, the CDR3 is TGTGCCACCAGCAGATCGAGCAGGGAGACCCAGTACTTC. It encodes CATSRSSRETQYF. This chain links TRBV15 with TRBJ2-5, with unresolved D. There are 13 residues in the CDR3. Trimming left V 2 bases short and J 5 bases short, with 9 bases between. Germline lookup yields CDR1 LNHNV and CDR2 YYDKDF (reference sequence).

This CDR3 reads CASSLGGTGATEKLFF. The CDR3 coding sequence is TGTGCCAGCAGTTTAGGGGGGACAGGGGCTACTGAAAAACTGTTTTTT. The rearrangement joins TRBV28 to TRBJ1-4; 10 bases map to TRBD1. The CDR3 is made up of 16 amino acids. Losses at the gene ends were 2 bases for V and 7 bases for J; bases not matched to a gene: 7. CDR1 is MDHEN, CDR2 SYDVKM, per germline.